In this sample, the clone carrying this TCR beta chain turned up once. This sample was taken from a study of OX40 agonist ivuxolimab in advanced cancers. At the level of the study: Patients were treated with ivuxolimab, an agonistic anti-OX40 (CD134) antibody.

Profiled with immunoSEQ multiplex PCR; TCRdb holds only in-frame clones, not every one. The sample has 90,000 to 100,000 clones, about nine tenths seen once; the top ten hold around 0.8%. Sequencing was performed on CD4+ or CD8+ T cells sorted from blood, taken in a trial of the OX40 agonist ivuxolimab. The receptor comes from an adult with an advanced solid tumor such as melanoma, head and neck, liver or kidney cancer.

In DNA, the CDR3 is TGTGCCAGCAGTTACTCCGGACCTTACAATGAGCAGTTCTTC. It translates to CASSYSGPYNEQFF. J is TRBJ2-1 and V is TRBV6-6; D not certain. V dropped 0 bases and J dropped 4 bases, with 7 bases sitting between them. CDR1 MNHNY and CDR2 SVGAGI come from the germline V gene (reference sequence). The CDR3 sequence is 14 residues long.